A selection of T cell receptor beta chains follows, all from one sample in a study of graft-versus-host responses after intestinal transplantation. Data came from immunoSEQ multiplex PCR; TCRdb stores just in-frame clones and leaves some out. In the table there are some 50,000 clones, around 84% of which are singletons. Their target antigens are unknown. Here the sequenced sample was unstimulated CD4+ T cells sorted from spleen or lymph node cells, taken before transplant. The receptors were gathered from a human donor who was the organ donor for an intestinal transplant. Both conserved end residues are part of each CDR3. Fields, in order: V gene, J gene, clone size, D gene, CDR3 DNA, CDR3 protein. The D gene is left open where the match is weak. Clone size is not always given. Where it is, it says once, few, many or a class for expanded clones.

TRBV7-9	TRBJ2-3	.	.	TGTGCCAGCAGCTTAGCCTCATACAGGGAGGGGAAAAGGCCAGATACGCAGTATTTT	CASSLASYREGKRPDTQYF
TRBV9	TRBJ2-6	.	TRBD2	TGTGCCAGCAGCCACCGCGGGGGGCTCTCTGGGGCCAACGTCCTGACTTTC	CASSHRGGLSGANVLTF
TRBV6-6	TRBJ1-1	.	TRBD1	TGTGCCAGCAGAACGGACAGGAGTGGCACTGAAGCTTTCTTT	CASRTDRSGTEAFF
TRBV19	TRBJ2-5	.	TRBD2	TGTGCCACCTCCGGGAGGAAACAAGAGACCCAGTACTTC	CATSGRKQETQYF
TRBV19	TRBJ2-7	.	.	TGTGCCAGTAGTAACCCCCAGCGAGAGCAGTACTTC	CASSNPQREQYF
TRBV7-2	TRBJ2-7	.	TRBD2	TGTGCCAGCAGCATCCGACTAGCGGGAGGCTACGAGCAGTACTTC	CASSIRLAGGYEQYF
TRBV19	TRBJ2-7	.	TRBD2	TGTGCCAGTAGTATAGTGTCGGCGGGGGGAGACTACGAGCAGTACTTC	CASSIVSAGGDYEQYF
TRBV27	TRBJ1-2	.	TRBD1	TGTGCCAGCAGTCTTATGGGGACAGGGATCCACTTTTTC	CASSLMGTGIHFF
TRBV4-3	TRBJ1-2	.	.	TGCGCCAGCAGCCAAGCCACTTGGGGGGCGCGGGACTATGGCTACACCTTC	CASSQATWGARDYGYTF
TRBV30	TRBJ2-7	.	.	TGTGCCTGGAGTGTACTGAGCGGTACCTACGAGCAGTACTTC	CAWSVLSGTYEQYF
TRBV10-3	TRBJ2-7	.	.	TGTGCCATCAGTGTATCAGGGGCCTACGAGCAGTACTTC	CAISVSGAYEQYF
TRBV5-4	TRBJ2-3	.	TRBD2	TGTGCCAGCAGCCGAGGACTAGCGGGGGCCGCAGATACGCAGTATTTT	CASSRGLAGAADTQYF
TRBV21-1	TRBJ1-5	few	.	TGTGCCGCTACAGGGGTCGATAGCAATCAGCCCCAGCATTTT	CAATGVDSNQPQHF
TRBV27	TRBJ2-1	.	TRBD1	TGTGCCAGCAGTCCGCCGAGTCCGACAGGGCCCTACAATGAGCAGTTCTTC	CASSPPSPTGPYNEQFF
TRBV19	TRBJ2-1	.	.	TGTGCCAGTAGGACAGGCTACCCTTTTAGCAATGAGCAGTTCTTC	CASRTGYPFSNEQFF
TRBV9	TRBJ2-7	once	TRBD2	TGTGCCAGCAGCGGACGACTAGCGGGGGGCCCCTACGAGCAGTACTTC	CASSGRLAGGPYEQYF
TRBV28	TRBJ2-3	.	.	TGTGCCAGCAGTGTCCTTCCCACCACAGATACGCAGTATTTT	CASSVLPTTDTQYF
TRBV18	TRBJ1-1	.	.	TGTGCCAGCTCACTTGGGCCCACACATAACCTCGGAGGAGCTTTCTTT	CASSLGPTHNLGGAFF
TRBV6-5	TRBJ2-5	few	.	TGTGCCAGCAGTTACAGGGGGGAGACCCAGTACTTC	CASSYRGETQYF
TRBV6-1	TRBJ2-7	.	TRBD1	TGTGCCAGCAGTGGGACAGGGTTTTACGAGCAGTACTTC	CASSGTGFYEQYF
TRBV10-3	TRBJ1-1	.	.	TGTGCCACCCGGGCCTCGGGGACTGAAGCTTTCTTT	CATRASGTEAFF
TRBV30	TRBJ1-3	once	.	TGTGCCTGGAGTGCCGAATTTGGCGGAAACACCATATATTTT	CAWSAEFGGNTIYF
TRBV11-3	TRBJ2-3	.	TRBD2	TGTGCCAGCAGCTTACTAGCGGGGACAGATACGCAGTATTTT	CASSLLAGTDTQYF
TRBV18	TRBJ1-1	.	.	TGTGCCAGCTCACGCGTGACGGGGGCGGCCGGTACTGAAGCTTTCTTT	CASSRVTGAAGTEAFF
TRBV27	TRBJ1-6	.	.	TGTGCCAGCAGTACGAGCTCCTATAATTCACCCCTCCACTTT	CASSTSSYNSPLHF
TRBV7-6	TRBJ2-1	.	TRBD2	TGTGCCAGCAGCGGAACTAGCGGGAGGGCCTACAATGAGCAGTTCTTC	CASSGTSGRAYNEQFF
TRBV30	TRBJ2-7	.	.	TGTGCCTGGAGTGCAAACAGAAAGAACGGCTACGAGCAGTACTTC	CAWSANRKNGYEQYF
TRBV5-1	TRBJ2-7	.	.	TGCGCCAGCAGCTTGTTCACCGGAAACCTATACGAGCAGTACTTC	CASSLFTGNLYEQYF
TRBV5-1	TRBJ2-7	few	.	TGCGCCAGCAGCTTGGGCTACGAGCAGTACTTC	CASSLGYEQYF
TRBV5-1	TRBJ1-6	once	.	TGCGCCAGCAGCAACCTCTATAATTCACCCCTCCACTTT	CASSNLYNSPLHF
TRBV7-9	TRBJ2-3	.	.	TGTGCCAGCAGCCCCACCCCCGGGGATACGCAGTATTTT	CASSPTPGDTQYF
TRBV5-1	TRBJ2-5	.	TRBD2	TGCGCCAGCAGGCGACTAGCTTCCCAAGAGACCCAGTACTTC	CASRRLASQETQYF
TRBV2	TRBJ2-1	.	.	TGTGCCAGCAGTGAAGCGCGCGGACGGCCGAGGGGCTACAATGAGCAGTTCTTC	CASSEARGRPRGYNEQFF
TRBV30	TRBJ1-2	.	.	TGTGCCTGGAGTGGCCCGGAAGGGGGCTATGGCTACACCTTC	CAWSGPEGGYGYTF
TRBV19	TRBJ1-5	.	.	TGTGCCAGTAGTACGGCCGGCAGGGTGAGCAATCAGCCCCAGCATTTT	CASSTAGRVSNQPQHF
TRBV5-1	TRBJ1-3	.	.	TGCGCCAGCAGCTTGGACGGGTTCTCTGGAAACACCATATATTTT	CASSLDGFSGNTIYF
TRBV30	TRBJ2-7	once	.	TGTGCCTGGAGCCGGGACAACTACGAGCAGTACTTC	CAWSRDNYEQYF
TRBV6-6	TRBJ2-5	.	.	TGTGCCAGCAGTTACTTCGGGGGGACCCAGTACTTC	CASSYFGGTQYF
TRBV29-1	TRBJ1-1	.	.	TGCAGCGTCCTCCGCGGGGGTGAAGCTTTCTTT	CSVLRGGEAFF
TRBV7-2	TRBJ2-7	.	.	TGTGCCAGCAGCTTAGGGCTAGCTAGGGGCCGCGAGCAGTACTTC	CASSLGLARGREQYF
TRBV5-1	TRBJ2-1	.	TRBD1	TGCGCCAGCAGCGGCTACGGGACAGGGAACAATGAGCAGTTCTTC	CASSGYGTGNNEQFF
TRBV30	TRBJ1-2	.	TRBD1	TGTGCCTGGAATAACCAGGGGGCGGGAGGCTACACCTTC	CAWNNQGAGGYTF
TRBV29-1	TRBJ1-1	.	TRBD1	TGCAGCGTTTTTGACAGGGGATGGGACACTGAAGCTTTCTTT	CSVFDRGWDTEAFF
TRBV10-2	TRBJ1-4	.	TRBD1	TGCGCCAGCAGTGAGTCGACGGGACAGGGTGAAAAACTGTTTTTT	CASSESTGQGEKLFF